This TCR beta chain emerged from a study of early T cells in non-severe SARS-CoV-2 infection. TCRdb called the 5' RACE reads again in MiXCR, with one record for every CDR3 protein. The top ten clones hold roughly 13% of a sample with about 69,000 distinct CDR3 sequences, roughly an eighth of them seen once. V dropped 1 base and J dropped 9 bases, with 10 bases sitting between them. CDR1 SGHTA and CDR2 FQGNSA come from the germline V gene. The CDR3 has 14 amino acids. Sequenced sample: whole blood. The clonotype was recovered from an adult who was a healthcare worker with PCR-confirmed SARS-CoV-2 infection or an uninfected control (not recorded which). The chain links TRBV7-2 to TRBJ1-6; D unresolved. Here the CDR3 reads CASSLEPRSSPLHF. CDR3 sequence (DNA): TGTGCCAGCAGCTTAGAACCCAGGAGTTCACCCCTCCACTTT.